These 24 T cell receptor beta chains were sequenced from one sample in a study of blood T cells in healthy people across ages (dated by TCRdb to between 2014 and 2017). Libraries were made using 5' RACE. Sequencing used an Illumina HiSeq 2500. A second PCR of about 7 to 12 cycles was run with a J-beta primer mix and a sample-barcoded 5' primer. The public reads were reprocessed in TCRdb via fastp at Q25 and MiXCR, keeping in-frame beta chains. Merged by CDR3 protein, the rows form single entries marked with the most common genes and DNA. The sample table records around 1.5 million distinct CDR3 sequences; about 31% of these occur just once. The ten top clones hold about 10% of the sample. Sequencing used blood. These receptors were taken from a woman under 40 in good health.

This rearrangement joins TRBV7-9 to TRBJ2-2, with 10 bases fitting TRBD1. This CDR3 region has 17 residues. Germline CDR1 and CDR2: SEHNR and FQNEAQ (reference sequence). V lost 5 bases and J lost 0; bases outside the gene matches: 6. The CDR3 loop reads CASSPDRGLTNTGELFF. CDR3 bases: TGTGCCAGCAGCCCGGACAGGGGGTTAACGAACACCGGGGAGCTGTTTTTT.

The rearrangement uses TRBV20-1 and TRBJ2-1, with 8 bases that match TRBD2. The V segment lost 4 bases and the J segment 1 base; nucleotides outside the gene matches: 3. The CDR3 covers 14 residues. Germline assignment: CDR1 DFQATT and CDR2 SNEGSKA (reference sequence). CDR3 bases: TGCAGTGCTACCACTAGCGGATCCTACAATGAGCAGTTCTTC. This encodes CSATTSGSYNEQFF.

This sequence joins TRBV18 and TRBJ1-6; D is ambiguous. Trimming removed 3 bases at V and 10 bases at J, with 7 bases between. This CDR3 spans 12 amino acids. The germline gives CDR1 KGHSH, CDR2 LQKENI. CDR3 sequence (DNA): TGTGCCAGCTCACCCGAGGAGTCACCCCTCCACTTT. This sequence encodes CASSPEESPLHF.

This clonotype was observed at least ten times. This chain uses TRBV28 with TRBJ2-7; 7 bases match TRBD1. Germline trimming cut 2 bases from V and 7 bases from J; bases unmatched to any gene: 5. Germline CDR1 reads MDHEN; CDR2 reads SYDVKM. The CDR3 length is 13 residues. The DNA of the CDR3 is TGTGCCAGCAGTTTAAGGGGGCGAAAAGAGCAGTACTTC. This codes for CASSLRGRKEQYF.

On this clonotype: At one of its ends the junction is not consistent with the germline gene, which may arise from a read error. The rearrangement joins TRBV5-1 to TRBJ2-1; 9 positions match TRBD2. In germline, CDR1 is SGHRS, CDR2 YFSETQ. The CDR3 contains 14 residues. CDR3 sequence reads: CTSSPTSGHNEQFF. The CDR3 nucleotides read TGCACCAGCAGCCCGACTAGCGGCCACAATGAGCAGTTCTTC.

The V and J genes are TRBV6-6 and TRBJ2-5, with TRBD2 matching 10 bases. The V gene's germline CDR1 is MNHNY and CDR2 SVGAGI (reference sequence). The CDR3 runs to 16 residues. V gave up 0 bases and J gave up 9 bases; unmatched junction bases: 10. CDR3 nucleotide sequence: TGTGCCAGCAGTTACTCGATGACTAGCGGGCAAGGGGCCCAGTACTTC. It is translated as CASSYSMTSGQGAQYF.

This clonotype came up many times. The genes are TRBV9 and TRBJ2-5, with a weak D call TRBD1 (6 bases). Trimming left V 0 bases short and J 2 bases short, with 8 bases between. Germline values: CDR1 SGDLS, CDR2 YYNGEE. The CDR3 loop spans 14 amino acids. CDR3 sequence reads: CASSVATGQETQYF. The CDR3 bases are TGTGCCAGCAGCGTAGCTACAGGGCAAGAGACCCAGTACTTC.

This clonotype was seen ten or more times. The J gene is TRBJ2-1, the V gene TRBV4-1; 8 bases are shared with TRBD2. Germline lookup yields CDR1 MGHRA and CDR2 YSYEKL. Trimming cost V 3 bases and J 9 bases; bases outside gene matches: 7. This CDR3 spans 14 amino acids. Here the CDR3 DNA reads TGCGCCAGCAGCCAGGGGACTAGTTTCGGTGAGCAGTTCTTC. As protein: CASSQGTSFGEQFF.

J is TRBJ2-7 and V is TRBV27, with TRBD1 matching 8 bases. This CDR3 is 15 amino acids long. Trimming removed 3 bases from V and 12 bases from J; junction bases left unmatched: 16. Germline values: CDR1 MNHEY, CDR2 SMNVEV (reference sequence). The CDR3 DNA reads TGTGCCAGCAGTTTCCGGGACAGGAGGAAGTGGGGATCGTACTTC. Encoded protein: CASSFRDRRKWGSYF.

This clonotype was seen only a few times. The rearrangement links TRBV6-6 to TRBJ2-7; TRBD2 aligns across 14 bases. This CDR3 contains 17 residues. Germline assignment: CDR1 MNHNY and CDR2 SVGAGI (reference sequence). J was trimmed by 5 bases and V by 2 bases; bases with no gene match: 8. Written as DNA, the CDR3 is TGTGCCAGCAGTTACAGGGTCGGGACTAGCGGGAGTGACGAGCAGTACTTC. It codes for CASSYRVGTSGSDEQYF.

This chain joins TRBV20-1 and TRBJ1-2, with D uncertain. There are 14 residues in the CDR3. Germline CDR1 reads DFQATT; CDR2 reads SNEGSKA (reference sequence). The ends were cut back, 4 bases at V and 4 bases at J, with 16 bases in the middle. The CDR3 sequence is CSATGGDRSYGYTF. CDR3 DNA: TGCAGTGCTACGGGCGGGGATAGGAGCTATGGCTACACCTTC.

V and J are TRBV27 and TRBJ2-5; 12 bases map to TRBD2. This CDR3 is built from 15 residues. The germline V gene has CDR1 MNHEY and CDR2 SMNVEV (reference sequence). The junction had 4 bases not matched to a gene; V was cut back by 6 bases and J by 2 bases. CDR3 protein: CASRSTSGSQETQYF. CDR3 DNA: TGTGCCAGCAGATCGACTAGCGGGAGTCAAGAGACCCAGTACTTC.

The CDR3 sequence: CSATRGTNEKLFF. CDR3 nucleotides: TGCAGTGCTACCAGGGGAACTAATGAAAAACTGTTTTTT. The V call is TRBV20-1, the J call TRBJ1-4, with a tentative D call TRBD1 (6 bases). CDR3 length: 13 amino acids. From germline, CDR1 is DFQATT and CDR2 SNEGSKA (reference sequence). Trimming took off 4 bases at V and 1 base at J, with 7 bases between the two ends.

The chain carries TRBV20-1 and TRBJ1-1; D call uncertain. Germline V gene data show CDR1 as DFQATT and CDR2 as SNEGSKA (reference sequence). Between the trimmed V and J ends, which lost 3 bases and 6 bases, there was a span of 14 bases. CDR3 length: 13 residues. This chain's CDR3 is CSASRVGRAEAFF. CDR3 coding DNA: TGCAGTGCTAGTAGGGTAGGGAGGGCTGAAGCTTTCTTT.

The genes are TRBV3-1 and TRBJ2-5; 10 positions match TRBD2. This CDR3 has 15 amino acids. J lost 4 bases, V lost 4 bases, and 6 bases had no gene match. The germline V gene encodes CDR1 LGHDT and CDR2 YNNKEL (reference sequence). The CDR3 region has the DNA TGTGCCAGCAGCCCGACGGAGCGGGGGGGAGAGACCCAGTACTTC. It encodes CASSPTERGGETQYF.

The rearrangement joins TRBV6-6 to TRBJ2-1; 7 nucleotides match TRBD2. J gave up 6 bases and V 2 bases, and 7 bases lay outside the gene matches. This CDR3 comprises 15 residues. Germline V gene data show CDR1 as MNHNY and CDR2 as SVGAGI (reference sequence). CDR3 coding DNA: TGTGCCAGCAGTTACCTTGCCCCGGGGGGCAATGAGCAGTTCTTC. Residues: CASSYLAPGGNEQFF.

Here the CDR3 reads CASSLGHQGEQYF. For the CDR3, the DNA is TGTGCCAGCAGCTTAGGCCACCAAGGCGAGCAGTACTTC. V usage is TRBV11-1 and J usage is TRBJ2-7; no firm D call. V was trimmed by 1 base and J by 6 bases, leaving 10 bases between them. Germline V lookup: CDR1 SGHAT, CDR2 FQDESV (reference sequence). The CDR3 covers 13 residues.

The V and J genes are TRBV20-1 and TRBJ2-7; D ambiguous. The germline V gene encodes CDR1 DFQATT and CDR2 SNEGSKA (reference sequence). This CDR3 spans 13 amino acids. Trimming stripped 2 bases from V and 0 bases from J, with 8 bases between. The CDR3 DNA sequence: TGCAGTGCTAGATTGTTTAGCTCCTACGAGCAGTACTTC. The encoded protein is CSARLFSSYEQYF.

About this clonotype: An end of the junction does not agree with germline; a read error may underlie this. The chain carries TRBV20-1 and TRBJ1-3; tentatively, D is TRBD1 (5 bases). Germline V CDR1 and CDR2: DFQATT, SNEGSKA (reference sequence). This CDR3 spans 13 amino acids. The CDR3, as DNA: TGCAGTGCCCCTCTCGTGGGGGGAAACACCAGATATTTT. It is translated as CSAPLVGGNTRYF.

There are a few counts of this clonotype. This rearrangement joins TRBV10-2 to TRBJ2-1; D could derive from TRBD1 or TRBD2 (5 bases each). V shed 0 bases and J shed 9 bases, with 18 bases lying between them. The CDR3 runs to 16 residues. Germline V gene data show CDR1 as WSHSY and CDR2 as SAAADI. CDR3 amino acids: CASSESRDGGLGEQFF. DNA for the CDR3: TGCGCCAGCAGTGAGTCGAGGGATGGGGGTTTGGGTGAGCAGTTCTTC.

This clonotype was seen a single time. The junction differs from germline at one of its ends, possibly a read error. J is TRBJ2-3 and V is TRBV2; TRBD2 agrees at 13 bases. CDR3 length: 13 residues. CDR1 and CDR2 from the germline V gene are SNHLY and FYNNEI. CDR3 in amino acids: CASTETSGGAQYF. CDR3 in DNA: TGTGCCAGCACTGAAACTAGCGGGGGGGCCCAGTATTTT. Based on the CDR3 plus reference TRBV2 and TRBJ2-3, the full variable domain is EPEVTQTPSHQVTQMGQEVILRCVPISNHLYFYWYRQILGQKVEFLVSFYNNEISEKSEIFDDQFSVERPDGSNFTLKIRSTKLEDSAMYFCASTETSGGAQYFGPGTRLTVL.

The V and J genes are TRBV27 and TRBJ2-4; maybe TRBD2 (6 bases). The CDR3 runs to 17 residues. The V end was cut by 2 bases, the J end by 0 bases, with 14 bases between. Germline assignment: CDR1 MNHEY and CDR2 SMNVEV (reference sequence). Written as DNA, the CDR3 is TGTGCCAGCAGTTTAAAGTTCGGGAGCGGAGCCAAAAACATTCAGTACTTC. Residues: CASSLKFGSGAKNIQYF.

The chain combines TRBV20-1 with TRBJ2-1, with D perhaps TRBD2 (5 bases). Germline CDR1 reads DFQATT; CDR2 reads SNEGSKA (reference sequence). Trimming took 1 base from V and 6 from J, leaving 10 bases between them. The CDR3 runs to 13 residues. This CDR3 is CSARGSSRNEQFF. The CDR3 DNA is TGCAGTGCTAGAGGTTCTAGCCGCAATGAGCAGTTCTTC.

The genes are TRBV20-1 and TRBJ2-7; TRBD1 aligns across 9 bases. J was trimmed by 1 base and V by 6 bases; bases with no gene match: 13. The CDR3 is 16 residues long. In germline, CDR1 is DFQATT, CDR2 SNEGSKA (reference sequence). The CDR3 DNA is TGCAGTGCCACGGACGCCGGGACAGGGACTTCCTACGAGCAGTACGTC. Protein product: CSATDAGTGTSYEQYV.